The 15 T cell receptor beta chains below all came from one sample that was sequenced in a study of CD8+ T cells in alopecia areata. The sample's treatment: oral pan-JAK inhibitor, 5-10 mg twice daily. Sequencing relied on a cDNA template that was reverse transcribed from extracted RNA. Sequencing used immunoSEQ multiplex PCR; TCRdb keeps in-frame clones, though not all of them. The data show 150,000 to 200,000 clones, with roughly 62% seen just once and roughly 12% held by the top ten. The sequences come from CD8+ T cells sorted from blood, collected at week 24, from a patient treated with tofacitinib. The receptors stem from a human donor with alopecia areata.

J is TRBJ1-2 and V is TRBV29-1, with D unresolved. Germline values: CDR1 SQVTM, CDR2 ANQGSEA. The length of the CDR3 is 14 residues. Deletions cut 3 bases from V and 0 bases from J, with 11 bases between. CDR3 bases: TGCAGCGTTGAGGGCCGTGACCCTAACTATGGCTACACCTTC. This codes for CSVEGRDPNYGYTF.

The V and J genes are TRBV13 and TRBJ2-7, with 14 bases fitting TRBD2. This CDR3 is built from 18 residues. V was clipped by 5 bases and J by 2 bases; unmatched bases: 11. CDR1 and CDR2 from the germline V gene are PRHDT and FYEKMQ (reference sequence). The CDR3 region has the DNA TGTGCCAGCAGCCCAACCGGGACTAGCGGGGGAGCAACCTACGAGCAGTACTTC. This sequence encodes CASSPTGTSGGATYEQYF.

This sequence joins TRBV27 and TRBJ2-3, with no clear D. The V end was cut by 3 bases, the J end by 2 bases, with 12 bases between. This CDR3 comprises 15 residues. The germline gives CDR1 MNHEY, CDR2 SMNVEV (reference sequence). The CDR3 region has the DNA TGTGCCAGCAGTTTGACGCAGCCTCTCACAGATACGCAGTATTTT. Translation: CASSLTQPLTDTQYF.

The chain couples TRBV15 to TRBJ2-2; D not certain. There are 13 residues in the CDR3. In germline, CDR1 is LNHNV, CDR2 YYDKDF (reference sequence). V lost 6 bases and J 2 bases, leaving 7 bases between the germline ends. The CDR3 DNA reads as TGTGCCACCAGGAGTAAAAACACCGGGGAGCTGTTTTTT. It encodes CATRSKNTGELFF.

This chain joins TRBV15 and TRBJ1-2; D remains ambiguous. This CDR3 region has 13 residues. With 4 bases removed from V and 10 bases from J, the gap between germline ends came to 16 bases. The V gene's germline CDR1 is LNHNV and CDR2 YYDKDF (reference sequence). CDR3 region: CATSNLSRADYTF. CDR3 DNA sequence: TGTGCCACCAGCAATCTGAGTAGAGCCGACTACACCTTC. The complete variable domain, with remaining parts taken from reference TRBV15 and TRBJ1-2, reads DAMVIQNPRYQVTQFGKPVTLSCSQTLNHNVMYWYQQKSSQAPKLLFHYYDKDFNNEADTPDNFQSRRPNTSFCFLDIRSPGLGDTAMYLCATSNLSRADYTFGSGTRLTVV.

This clone turned up a few times. The junction departs from germline at one end; a sequencing error may be responsible. The V call is TRBV7-8, the J call TRBJ2-7; 10 bases align to TRBD2. The length of the CDR3 is 14 residues. CDR1 is SGHVS, CDR2 FQNEAQ, per germline. The CDR3: CASSLAGVSYEQYF. The CDR3 DNA is TGTGCCAGCAGCCTAGCGGGGGTCTCCTACGAGCAGTACTTC. Combining the CDR3 with reference TRBV7-8 and TRBJ2-7 gives the whole variable domain GAGVSQSPRYKVAKRGQDVALRCDPISGHVSLFWYQQALGQGPEFLTYFQNEAQLDKSGLPSDRFFAERPEGSVSTLKIQRTQQEDSAVYLCASSLAGVSYEQYFGPGTRLTVT.

V gene TRBV14 combines with J gene TRBJ1-2; D may be TRBD1 (6 bases). Germline CDR1 reads SGHDN; CDR2 reads FVKESK. Trimming removed 3 bases from V and 8 bases from J, with 22 bases in between. The CDR3 runs to 16 residues. CDR3 coding DNA: TGTGCCAGCAGCCACGACAGGCGGGGAGTCCCCCAAGGCTACACCTTC. Translating it yields CASSHDRRGVPQGYTF. The whole variable domain, filled in from reference TRBV14 and TRBJ1-2, reads EAGVTQFPSHSVIEKGQTVTLRCDPISGHDNLYWYRRVMGKEIKFLLHFVKESKQDESGMPNNRFLAERTGGTYSTLKVQPAELEDSGVYFCASSHDRRGVPQGYTFGSGTRLTVV.

This chain uses TRBV4-1 with TRBJ1-5; 9 nucleotides align to TRBD1. CDR1 and CDR2 (germline): MGHRA, YSYEKL. V lost 6 bases and J lost 4; bases outside the gene matches: 7. This CDR3 spans 15 amino acids. The CDR3: CASSQGQGPNQPQHF. DNA of the CDR3: TGCGCCAGCAGTCAGGGACAGGGTCCGAATCAGCCCCAGCATTTT.

CDR3: CASSVGVGKEETQYF. CDR3 coding DNA: TGTGCCAGCAGCGTAGGAGTGGGGAAGGAAGAGACCCAGTACTTC. The V gene is TRBV9, the J gene TRBJ2-5; the D is unclear. The CDR3 contains 15 residues. Germline V gene sequence: CDR1 SGDLS, CDR2 YYNGEE. The ends were cut back, 0 bases at V and 3 bases at J, with 12 bases in the middle.

The rearrangement joins TRBV30 to TRBJ1-1, with 7 bases lining up with TRBD1. The CDR3 has 15 residues. V dropped 2 bases and J dropped 2; count of bases not matched to a gene: 8. Germline V lookup: CDR1 GTSNPN, CDR2 SVGIG (reference sequence). CDR3 bases: TGTGCCTGGAGTCCGACAGGGTGGGAAAACACTGAAGCTTTCTTT. It is translated as CAWSPTGWENTEAFF.

J is TRBJ2-3 and V is TRBV27; 9 bases map to TRBD1. V shed 5 bases, J shed 5 bases, and the junction held 14 bases outside the gene matches. Germline V CDR1 and CDR2: MNHEY, SMNVEV (reference sequence). CDR3 length: 17 amino acids. CDR3 nucleotides: TGTGCCAGCAGTCAGACCTGGACAGGGGTTGGGGTAGATACGCAGTATTTT. Translating gives CASSQTWTGVGVDTQYF.

V gene TRBV12-5 combines with J gene TRBJ2-3; TRBD2 aligns across 11 bases. V trimming: 5 bases; J trimming: 4 bases; junction bases outside the gene matches: 14. The CDR3 has 18 residues. From germline, CDR1 is LGHNT and CDR2 FRNRAP. The CDR3 coding sequence is TGTGCTAGTGGTATTAGCGGGGGGGCCGGAGGTGAGGCAGATACGCAGTATTTT. Encoded protein: CASGISGGAGGEADTQYF.

This clone was found a few times. The chain couples TRBV19 to TRBJ1-2; no reliable D call. Looked up from germline, CDR1 is LNHDA and CDR2 is SQIVND (reference sequence). Trimming left V 7 bases short and J 4 bases short, with 19 bases between. This CDR3 has 15 residues. CDR3 region: CASTDRTGLRYGYTF. CDR3 in DNA: TGTGCCAGTACCGATAGGACCGGCTTGCGCTATGGCTACACCTTC.

The sample holds a few counts of this clone. The chain joins TRBV19 to TRBJ2-7; D ambiguous. Trimming removed 5 bases from V and 3 bases from J, with 11 bases in between. CDR3 length: 13 residues. Germline V gene lookup returns CDR1 LNHDA and CDR2 SQIVND (reference sequence). The CDR3 DNA reads TGTGCCAGTAGTTTTAACACCATCTACGAGCAGTACTTC. This translates into CASSFNTIYEQYF.

V usage is TRBV27 and J usage is TRBJ2-7; D remains ambiguous. Between the trimmed V and J ends, which lost 7 bases and 6 bases, there was a span of 10 bases. In germline, CDR1 is MNHEY, CDR2 SMNVEV (reference sequence). This CDR3 has 11 amino acids. The CDR3 reads CASTSLGEQYF. In DNA, the CDR3 is TGTGCCAGCACCTCCCTCGGCGAGCAGTACTTC.